Listed below are T cell receptor beta chains from one sample, sequenced in a study of CD8+ T cells in alopecia areata. Assay used: immunoSEQ multiplex PCR; TCRdb lists only in-frame clones, some missing. The top ten clones hold 20% to 25% of a sample with roughly 99,000 clones, 65% to 85% of them seen once. This material consisted of CD8+ T cells sorted from blood, taken at week 24, from a patient treated with tofacitinib. These receptors originate from a human donor with alopecia areata. The CDR3 runs from the conserved cysteine through the conserved F or W. D genes are given only for firm matches. Not all rows give a size; the values are once, few, many and, for expanded clones, a class.

12,.,TRBJ2-7,.,TRBV7-9,TGTGCCAGCAGCTTAGTTGCCTACGAGCAGTACTTC,CASSLVAYEQYF
15,TRBD1,TRBJ2-7,.,TRBV29-1,TGCAGCGTTGAAGAGTCGCAGGGGGCGGGATACGAGCAGTACTTC,CSVEESQGAGYEQYF
16,.,TRBJ2-2,once,TRBV5-1,TGCGCCAGCAGGGGGGGGCCGTATGGGGACACCGGGGAGCTGTTTTTT,CASRGGPYGDTGELFF
14,.,TRBJ1-5,.,TRBV4-3,TGCGCCAGCAGCCAAGATTGGAGCAATCAGCCCCAGCATTTT,CASSQDWSNQPQHF
15,.,TRBJ2-7,.,TRBV6-5,TGTGCCAGCAGTCCCCCGATTGAGGCAGCCTACGAGCAGTACTTC,CASSPPIEAAYEQYF
16,.,TRBJ2-5,.,TRBV7-2,TGTGCCAGCAGCTTAGTCGGGTTCAGCCACCAAGAGACCCAGTACTTC,CASSLVGFSHQETQYF
14,.,TRBJ2-5,.,TRBV23-1,TGCGCCAGACCCAGGGGAGGGGTCCAAGAGACCCAGTACTTC,CARPRGGVQETQYF
14,TRBD1,TRBJ2-3,.,TRBV7-6,TGTGCCAGCAGCTTCGGGACAGCACCAGATACGCAGTATTTT,CASSFGTAPDTQYF
13,.,TRBJ2-5,.,TRBV7-6,TGTGCCAGCAGCCCGGAGCTGAGAGAGACCCAGTACTTC,CASSPELRETQYF
16,.,TRBJ2-2,once,TRBV4-3,TGCGCCAGCAGCCAAGGGGAGAGTCTTTACACCGGGGAGCTGTTTTTT,CASSQGESLYTGELFF
18,.,TRBJ1-5,.,TRBV19,TGTGCCAGTAGCCCCCGTCGAGGGCGACCCGAATACAATCAGCCCCAGCATTTT,CASSPRRGRPEYNQPQHF
16,.,TRBJ2-7,.,TRBV12-5,TGTGCTAGTGGTTTGGTACGTGAAGGGGGGTTCAACGAGCAGTACTTC,CASGLVREGGFNEQYF
18,.,TRBJ2-6,.,TRBV5-1,TGCGCCAGCACCTCGTTCGAGGGCTCCCCCTCTGGGGCCAACGTCCTGACTTTC,CASTSFEGSPSGANVLTF
15,TRBD1,TRBJ2-5,.,TRBV10-2,TGCGCCAGCAGTGGGGCCGGGACAGGGCCAACCCCGCAGTACTTC,CASSGAGTGPTPQYF
19,TRBD1,TRBJ1-2,.,TRBV4-3,TGCGCCAGCAGTCCCCATGATGGGACAGGGGAATCCGCGGGCTATGGCTACACCTTC,CASSPHDGTGESAGYGYTF
16,TRBD2,TRBJ2-1,once,TRBV4-3,TGCGCCAGCAGCCAAGATTCGCTAGCGGGGGGCGATGAGCAGTTCTTC,CASSQDSLAGGDEQFF
17,.,TRBJ2-7,.,TRBV5-4,TGTGCCAGCAGCTCCACCCAGGGGCCAACTCCTACCTACGAGCAGTACTTC,CASSSTQGPTPTYEQYF
16,TRBD1,TRBJ2-2,once,TRBV7-9,TGTGCCAGCAGCTCCTGGACAGGGACGGACACCGGGGAGCTGTTTTTT,CASSSWTGTDTGELFF
13,.,TRBJ1-2,.,TRBV7-2,TGTGCCAGCAGCACCTCAGATAACTATGGCTACACCTTC,CASSTSDNYGYTF
14,.,TRBJ2-2,.,TRBV4-3,TGCGCCAGCAGCCCTTGGGCGAACACCGGGGAGCTGTTTTTT,CASSPWANTGELFF
17,TRBD1,TRBJ1-6,.,TRBV28,TGTGCCAGCAGTCGTACAGGGGCCGCCCTCTATAATTCACCCCTCCACTTT,CASSRTGAALYNSPLHF
15,TRBD2,TRBJ2-3,.,TRBV4-1,TGCGCCAGCAGCCGGCAGAGCGGGGGCACAGATACGCAGTATTTT,CASSRQSGGTDTQYF
18,TRBD1,TRBJ2-6,.,TRBV25-1,TGTGCCAGCAGTGTAGGGGAGGACAGGGCTTCTGGGGCCAACGTCCTGACTTTC,CASSVGEDRASGANVLTF
15,TRBD1,TRBJ2-7,few,TRBV5-1,TGCGCCAGCAGACCGGAGGTGACAGGGAACCACGAGCAGTACTTC,CASRPEVTGNHEQYF
15,.,TRBJ2-1,.,TRBV5-4,TGTGCCAGCAGCCTAGGGGCCCCGGGGTACAATGAGCAGTTCTTC,CASSLGAPGYNEQFF
14,.,TRBJ1-3,.,TRBV11-2,TGTGCCAGCAGCTTGACAGGCTCTGGAAACACCATATATTTT,CASSLTGSGNTIYF
14,TRBD1,TRBJ2-1,.,TRBV29-1,TGCAGCGCAACCTCGGGACAGGGTACTGGTGAGCAGTTCTTC,CSATSGQGTGEQFF
14,.,TRBJ1-5,.,TRBV27,TGTGCCAGCAGTTTACGACAAGGCAATCAGCCCCAGCATTTT,CASSLRQGNQPQHF
13,.,TRBJ2-7,.,TRBV23-1,TGCGCCAAAGGGGCAGGGGGGGACTACGAGCAGTACTTC,CAKGAGGDYEQYF
13,.,TRBJ2-7,.,TRBV13,TGTGCCAGCAGCTTAGCCGGGGGCGGGGAGCAGTACTTC,CASSLAGGGEQYF
14,TRBD1,TRBJ1-1,once,TRBV27,TGTGCCAGCAGCAACCGGGACAGCTACACTGAAGCTTTCTTT,CASSNRDSYTEAFF
13,.,TRBJ2-5,.,TRBV2,TGTGCCAGCACTGCCGGCGACCAAGAGACCCAGTACTTC,CASTAGDQETQYF
15,TRBD2,TRBJ2-5,.,TRBV7-3,TGTGCCAGCAGCTTAGCGGGGACTAGGGAAGAGACCCAGTACTTC,CASSLAGTREETQYF
15,.,TRBJ1-6,.,TRBV6-5,TGTGCCAGCAGTTCTCCCGCGGGGGGAAAATCACCCCTCCACTTT,CASSSPAGGKSPLHF
12,.,TRBJ2-5,.,TRBV6-6,TGTGCCAGCAGTTACCCGGACGGCCCTCAGTACTTC,CASSYPDGPQYF
12,.,TRBJ1-6,.,TRBV4-1,TGCGCCAGCAGCCACAATAACCGAGCCCTCCACTTT,CASSHNNRALHF
12,.,TRBJ1-2,once,TRBV29-1,TGCAGCGTCACAAAGGGACCCTATGGCTACACCTTC,CSVTKGPYGYTF
15,TRBD1,TRBJ1-2,.,TRBV7-8,TGTGCCAGCAGCTCGTTCACAGGGGTCAACTATGGCTACACCTTC,CASSSFTGVNYGYTF
14,.,TRBJ2-7,.,TRBV10-3,TGTGCCATCAGTGAGTCTGACTTAACCTACGAGCAGTACTTC,CAISESDLTYEQYF
14,.,TRBJ1-1,.,TRBV27,TGTGCCAGCAGTTTGGTCCGAGCGGACACTGAAGCTTTCTTT,CASSLVRADTEAFF
12,TRBD2,TRBJ2-3,.,TRBV29-1,TGCAGCCCCGGACTAGCAACAGATACGCAGTATTTT,CSPGLATDTQYF
12,.,TRBJ1-2,.,TRBV27,TGTGCCAGCAGTTCAGGACCCTATGGCTACACCTTC,CASSSGPYGYTF
13,.,TRBJ2-7,.,TRBV7-9,TGTGCCAGCAAACAGGGAAGGGGAAACGAGCAGTACTTC,CASKQGRGNEQYF
16,TRBD1,TRBJ2-3,.,TRBV29-1,TGCAGCGTTCTAGCCCGGACAGGCGCCATCACAGATACGCAGTATTTT,CSVLARTGAITDTQYF
15,.,TRBJ2-2,once,TRBV4-1,TGCGCCAGCAGCCAAGCCAGGGCCCTACCCGGGGAGCTGTTTTTT,CASSQARALPGELFF
12,.,TRBJ1-1,.,TRBV19,TGTGCCAGTAGTACCTTGAGGACTGAAGCTTTCTTT,CASSTLRTEAFF
18,.,TRBJ1-5,.,TRBV5-4,TGTGCCAGCAGCCCAATGGCAGGGCCCTGTTATAGCAATCAGCCCCAGCATTTT,CASSPMAGPCYSNQPQHF